Shown below are 11 T cell receptor beta chains from a single sample sequenced in a study of response to subunit inactivated influenza vaccine. TCRdb re-called the RT-PCR reads through MiXCR, storing one row per CDR3 protein. The profile shows 150,000 to 200,000 distinct CDR3 sequences, approximately 10% of them singletons. The sample here was non-naive T cells sorted from PBMCs, taken more than 35 days after vaccination. The receptor set was obtained from a man between 50 and 59 years old who received an inactivated influenza vaccine.

The chain couples TRBV12-3 or TRBV12-4 to TRBJ1-1; 10 nucleotides align to TRBD1. V dropped 5 bases and J dropped 3; count of bases not matched to a gene: 6. The length of the CDR3 is 15 residues. The CDR3 region is CASSTPGQGHTEAFF. The CDR3 nucleotides are TGTGCCAGCAGTACACCGGGACAGGGGCACACTGAAGCTTTCTTT.

The chain couples TRBV7-9 to TRBJ2-7, with TRBD1 matching over 10 bases. The CDR3 sequence is 15 residues long. Trimming took 5 bases from V and 1 from J; bases not matched to a gene: 5. CDR1 and CDR2 (germline): SEHNR, FQNEAQ (reference sequence). DNA of the CDR3: TGTGCCAGCAGCGGGCGGACAGGGGGATCCTACGAGCAGTACTTC. This translates into CASSGRTGGSYEQYF.

This clonotype has a handful of counts. The V and J genes are TRBV5-1 and TRBJ1-1, with D unclear. Germline loops: CDR1 SGHRS, CDR2 YFSETQ. V lost 2 bases and J 2 bases, leaving 13 bases between the germline ends. The CDR3 is 15 residues long. CDR3 in amino acids: CASSLASGFNTEAFF. CDR3 bases: TGCGCCAGCAGCTTAGCTTCCGGGTTCAACACTGAAGCTTTCTTT.

This clonotype was found many times. The DNA for the CDR3 is TGCAGTGCCACCGGGACAGCTACTGAAGCTTTCTTT. Translated: CSATGTATEAFF. The chain uses TRBV20-1 and TRBJ1-1; 7 bases fit TRBD1. After removal of 6 bases from V and 5 bases from J, the junction contained 6 bases not matched to a gene. This CDR3 is built from 12 residues. Germline-derived CDR1 and CDR2 are DFQATT and SNEGSKA (reference sequence).

V gene TRBV7-6 combines with J gene TRBJ2-2, with 8 positions matching TRBD2. Germline CDR1 reads SGHVS; CDR2 reads FNYEAQ. The CDR3 extends over 17 amino acids. Trimming cost V 0 bases and J 6 bases; bases outside gene matches: 9. Here the CDR3 reads CASSLAVPGLGAGELFF. The CDR3 DNA reads TGTGCCAGCAGCTTAGCGGTGCCGGGACTAGGTGCCGGGGAGCTGTTTTTT.

In this sample, this clonotype turned up many times. The V gene is TRBV29-1, the J gene TRBJ2-7; D possibly corresponds to TRBD2 (5 bases). V lost 0 bases and J lost 0, with 12 bases in between. Germline CDR1 is SQVTM and CDR2 is ANQGSEA. The CDR3 consists of 15 residues. The DNA of the CDR3 is TGCAGCGTTGAAGAGAAGGCGGGTAGCTCCTACGAGCAGTACTTC. Protein: CSVEEKAGSSYEQYF.

As regards this clonotype: This clone may be a read error of a much larger clone one base away. This sequence joins TRBV3-1 and TRBJ2-7; tentative D call: TRBD2 (6 bases). Germline V CDR1 and CDR2: LGHDT, YNNKEL (reference sequence). This CDR3 has 16 residues. The CDR3 nucleotides read TGTGCCTGCAGCCAAGGGGAAGGGAGGATTCCCTACGAGCAGTACTTC. This sequence encodes CACSQGEGRIPYEQYF.

V is TRBV2 and J is TRBJ2-7, with 7 bases lining up with TRBD1. V lost 6 bases and J lost 0; bases outside the gene matches: 5. CDR3 length: 14 residues. Looked up from germline, CDR1 is SNHLY and CDR2 is FYNNEI. This CDR3 reads CASSKGGSSYEQYF. CDR3 nucleotide sequence: TGTGCCAGCAGCAAAGGGGGCTCCTCCTACGAGCAGTACTTC.

The chain links TRBV16 to TRBJ2-7, with D tentatively TRBD1 or TRBD2 (7 bases each). Trimming left V 0 bases short and J 4 bases short, with 13 bases between. The germline V gene encodes CDR1 KGHSY and CDR2 FQNENV. The CDR3 loop spans 15 amino acids. The CDR3 nucleotides are TGTGCCAGCAGCCAATCGGCGGGGGACAGTTACGAGCAGTACTTC. It yields the protein CASSQSAGDSYEQYF.

This clonotype showed up many times. J is TRBJ1-1 and V is TRBV20-1, with 8 bases identical to TRBD1. The CDR3 spans 15 residues. V shed 5 bases, J shed 0 bases, and the junction held 8 bases outside the gene matches. Germline lookup yields CDR1 DFQATT and CDR2 SNEGSKA (reference sequence). The CDR3 DNA follows: TGCAGTGCTCAGGGGGCCAATTTAATGAACACTGAAGCTTTCTTT. Its translation: CSAQGANLMNTEAFF.

This rearrangement joins TRBV11-3 to TRBJ2-7; D ambiguous. The germline V and J ends were trimmed by 1 base and 7 bases, with 11 bases remaining between them. This CDR3 is built from 13 residues. CDR1 and CDR2 from the germline V gene are SGHNT and YENEEA. CDR3 coding DNA: TGTGCCAGCAGCTTAGCACCTCGTGAGGAGCAGTACTTC. Amino acids: CASSLAPREEQYF.